The 3 T cell receptor beta chains listed next were all sequenced from one sample in a study of cytomegalovirus exposure and HLA in healthy donors. Here immunoSEQ multiplex PCR was the method, and the copy in TCRdb shows in-frame clones only, minus some. The repertoire has about 110,000 clones, about 92% of them found once; the top ten carry around 1.8%. Specimen: PBMCs. The receptors were gathered from a woman between 18 and 30 years old in good health and CMV-seronegative.

V usage is TRBV4-2 and J usage is TRBJ2-7, with TRBD2 as a possible D gene (6 bases). This CDR3 is 16 amino acids long. Germline CDR1 is LGHNA and CDR2 is YNFKEQ. V was clipped by 7 bases and J by 8 bases, with 27 bases between them. This CDR3 reads CASTQDVGGLTRKQYF. CDR3 coding DNA: TGTGCCAGCACCCAGGACGTGGGCGGTTTGACTAGGAAGCAGTACTTC.

This clone was seen more than once but under ten times. The chain has TRBV6-5 and TRBJ2-7; 7 positions match TRBD2. V gave up 5 bases and J gave up 2 bases; unmatched junction bases: 3. The germline V gene encodes CDR1 MNHEY and CDR2 SVGAGI. The CDR3 runs to 13 residues. This CDR3 is CASSNGLAYEQYF. The CDR3 coding sequence is TGTGCCAGCAGTAACGGACTAGCCTACGAGCAGTACTTC.

The J gene is TRBJ1-1, the V gene TRBV7-2, with D uncertain. V dropped 1 base and J dropped 4 bases, with 7 bases sitting between them. Germline values: CDR1 SGHTA, CDR2 FQGNSA. The CDR3 loop spans 13 amino acids. The CDR3 region has the DNA TGTGCCAGCAGCTTAGACGTCGGCACTGAAGCTTTCTTT. It specifies CASSLDVGTEAFF.